Sequencing of this TCR beta chain was carried out in a study of cytomegalovirus exposure and HLA in healthy donors. Findings of the study overall: Cytomegalovirus-associated status was assigned to approximately 160 TCR beta chains.

The CDR3 has 15 amino acids. Germline V gene lookup returns CDR1 MNHNY and CDR2 SVGAGI (reference sequence). V was cut by 6 bases and J by 0 bases, with 14 bases left in between. PCR amplification relied on 60 Vbeta primers (plus 13 Jbeta primers). The assay was immunoSEQ multiplex PCR, and TCRdb's table has in-frame clones only and misses some. The repertoire includes over 130,000 clones, 66% of them detected once, and approximately 6.5% sits in the top ten. On this clone: Its antigen is as yet unknown.

Sequences were obtained from PBMCs. V is TRBV6-6 and J is TRBJ1-2; no definite D call. This TCR was recovered from a woman in her sixties or seventies in good health and CMV-seronegative. The chain's CDR3 is CASRDSREANYGYTF. The CDR3 region has the DNA TGTGCCAGCAGAGACTCACGGGAAGCTAACTATGGCTACACCTTC.